This T cell receptor (beta chain) comes out of a study of CD8 T cells in ankylosing spondylitis. There are many counts of this clonotype. What it binds is unknown. One entry per CDR3 protein, called by TCRdb with MiXCR from the 5' RACE reads. The data contain 150,000 to 200,000 distinct CDR3 sequences, 13% of them singletons. V lost 2 bases to trimming and J lost 4 bases, with 10 bases between them. There are 14 residues in the CDR3. Germline CDR1 SGHRS, CDR2 YFSETQ. Study-level results: Several of the motif variants were reported before in synovial fluid and blood from reactive arthritis. Researchers reportedly found disease-linked clones significantly enriched in matched ankylosing spondylitis synovial fluid.

The chain joins TRBV5-1 to TRBJ1-3; D remains ambiguous. What was sequenced was blood, either unsorted or a sorted T cell fraction (not recorded which). The clonotype comes from a female donor with ankylosing spondylitis or in good health (not recorded which). This chain's CDR3 is CASSLGSTGNTIYF. For the CDR3, the DNA is TGCGCCAGCAGCTTAGGATCCACGGGAAACACCATATATTTT.